The 29 T cell receptor beta chains given below trace back to one sample, sequenced in a study of T cells in Graves' hyperthyroidism and ophthalmopathy. TCR beta CDR3 regions were amplified from RNA transcripts. HTBI primers drove first-round RT-PCR of the TCR CDR3. TCRdb reanalysed the multiplex PCR reads using MiXCR and keeps one entry per CDR3 protein. The sample lists about 420,000 distinct CDR3 sequences; approximately 15% were seen once. Sequencing used blood. Every receptor here comes from a woman between 18 and 29 years old with Graves' hyperthyroidism.

The table lists this clonotype with many counts. The genes are TRBV6-2 or TRBV6-3 and TRBJ1-1; D is undetermined. Between the trimmed V and J ends, which lost 6 bases and 1 base, there was a span of 12 bases. CDR1 and CDR2 (germline): MNHEY, SVGEGT. The CDR3 has 14 residues. CDR3 sequence (DNA): TGTGCCAGCAGACCCGGAGGGAGGAACACTGAAGCTTTCTTT. Encoded protein: CASRPGGRNTEAFF.

This sequence joins TRBV24-1 and TRBJ2-7, with a weak D call TRBD1 (5 bases). Germline V gene sequence: CDR1 KGHDR, CDR2 SFDVKD. V lost 2 bases, J lost 5 bases, and 9 bases lay in between. The CDR3 runs to 13 residues. The CDR3 DNA follows: TGTGCCACCAGTGATTGGCAGGGCGACGAGCAGTACTTC. Amino acid sequence: CATSDWQGDEQYF.

The chain is built from TRBV27 and TRBJ2-2, with 7 bases identical to TRBD1. The V gene end was trimmed by 5 bases and the J gene end by 1 base; junction bases not matched to a gene: 16. This CDR3 is 19 amino acids long. Germline CDR1 reads MNHEY; CDR2 reads SMNVEV (reference sequence). In DNA form, the CDR3 reads TGTGCCAGCAGTCCTAAGGGTGGGACAGTTCTCGTGAACACCGGGGAGCTGTTTTTT. This sequence encodes CASSPKGGTVLVNTGELFF.

A few counts support this clonotype. The gene calls are TRBV6-1 and TRBJ2-1; 14 bases fit TRBD2. V shed 5 bases and J 9 bases; nucleotides not matched to a gene: 3. CDR1 and CDR2 from the germline V gene are MNHNS and SASEGT. There are 14 residues in the CDR3. The CDR3 loop is CASSRLAGGGEQFF. CDR3 bases: TGTGCCAGCAGTCGACTAGCGGGAGGGGGTGAGCAGTTCTTC.

The rearrangement links TRBV4-2 to TRBJ1-5, with D unclear. This CDR3 contains 15 residues. Germline V gene data show CDR1 as LGHNA and CDR2 as YNFKEQ. V gave up 2 bases and J gave up 0 bases, with 8 bases separating them. CDR3 DNA: TGTGCCAGCAGCCAAATCTGGGGTAGCAATCAGCCCCAGCATTTT. Translated, it gives CASSQIWGSNQPQHF.

This clonotype has a count of ten or more. The chain links TRBV20-1 to TRBJ1-5, with TRBD1 matching 7 bases. CDR1 is DFQATT, CDR2 SNEGSKA, per germline (reference sequence). The CDR3 loop spans 15 amino acids. After removal of 0 bases from V and 0 bases from J, the junction contained 2 bases not matched to a gene. CDR3 in amino acids: CSAREDRYSNQPQHF. In DNA, the CDR3 is TGCAGTGCTAGAGAGGACAGGTATAGCAATCAGCCCCAGCATTTT.

This clonotype was found a few times. The gene calls are TRBV29-1 and TRBJ1-1; D gene unclear. The CDR3 has 10 residues. Trimming left V 4 bases short and J 6 bases short, with 6 bases between. Per the germline V gene, CDR1 is SQVTM and CDR2 is ANQGSEA. The CDR3 DNA reads as TGCAGCGTTGTGGGGTCTGAAGCTTTCTTT. Its protein is CSVVGSEAFF.

This clonotype appeared a few times. This chain uses TRBV5-4 with TRBJ1-1; TRBD1 might be the D (6 bases). Germline loops: CDR1 SGHNT, CDR2 YYREEE (reference sequence). The V and J ends lost 4 bases and 6 bases respectively, with 19 bases between them. CDR3 size: 15 residues. CDR3 nucleotide sequence: TGTGCCAGCAGCCGACTTGGGGGGCGGGGAGCTGAAGCTTTCTTT. Amino acids: CASSRLGGRGAEAFF.

This clonotype was seen a handful of times. The V call is TRBV7-9, the J call TRBJ1-1, with D perhaps TRBD1 (5 bases). V gave up 2 bases and J gave up 3 bases, with 7 bases separating them. CDR1 and CDR2 (germline): SEHNR, FQNEAQ (reference sequence). CDR3 length: 13 amino acids. The CDR3 DNA reads as TGTGCCAGCAGCTTAAGGGGTCACACTGAAGCTTTCTTT. Its translation: CASSLRGHTEAFF.

As for this clonotype: This clone may be a read error of a much larger clone one base away. This chain connects TRBV10-3 to TRBJ2-7, with TRBD2 matching 15 bases. CDR1 and CDR2 (germline): ENHRY, SYGVKD. Germline trimming cut 0 bases from V and 2 bases from J; bases unmatched to any gene: 8. This CDR3 region has 19 residues. In DNA form, the CDR3 reads TGTGCCATCAGTGAGTCCACAGGGACTAGCGGGGGGTTCCCCTACGAGCAGTACTTC. As protein: CAISESTGTSGGFPYEQYF.

This clonotype was observed at least ten times. This rearrangement joins TRBV2 to TRBJ2-7; TRBD1 matches at 11 bases. J was trimmed by 3 bases and V by 11 bases; bases with no gene match: 6. CDR1 and CDR2 (germline): SNHLY, FYNNEI. CDR3 length: 13 amino acids. This CDR3 is CAGRGQGVYEQYF. The CDR3 nucleotides are TGTGCCGGAAGGGGACAGGGGGTCTACGAGCAGTACTTC.

This clonotype was counted only a few times. The chain links TRBV20-1 to TRBJ2-2; TRBD2 matches 9 bases. There are 16 residues in the CDR3. Germline V gene lookup returns CDR1 DFQATT and CDR2 SNEGSKA (reference sequence). V was clipped by 0 bases and J by 5 bases; unmatched bases: 7. The CDR3 protein is CSARDIQRGETGELFF. CDR3 bases: TGCAGTGCTAGAGATATACAGCGGGGGGAGACCGGGGAGCTGTTTTTT.

There are many counts of this clonotype. The CDR3 spells CASSLDAGNAKNIQYF. CDR3 DNA: TGTGCCAGCAGCTTAGACGCCGGGAATGCCAAAAACATTCAGTACTTC. The chain recombines TRBV7-6 with TRBJ2-4; perhaps TRBD2 as D (5 bases). Germline CDR1 and CDR2: SGHVS and FNYEAQ. The CDR3 totals 16 residues. Trimming removed 1 base from V and 1 base from J, with 11 bases in between.

This clonotype was seen at least ten times. The chain is built from TRBV18 and TRBJ2-7, with no clear D. This CDR3 spans 15 amino acids. CDR1 and CDR2 from the germline V gene are KGHSH and LQKENI. Deletions cut 1 base from V and 7 bases from J, with 17 bases between. The CDR3: CASSPLDGSPTEQYF. The CDR3 bases are TGTGCCAGCTCACCACTGGACGGGTCCCCTACGGAGCAGTACTTC.

This clonotype was counted once. This chain connects TRBV28 to TRBJ2-7, with D perhaps being TRBD1 or TRBD2 (5 bases each). Deletions cut 8 bases from V and 9 bases from J, with 29 bases between. The CDR3 contains 16 residues. Germline-derived CDR1 and CDR2 are MDHEN and SYDVKM. In DNA form, the CDR3 reads TGTGCCAGCCCTCCTCTCAGAGGGGTTTTTTTTTCCGGGCAGTACTTC. This codes for CASPPLRGVFFSGQYF. Full variable domain (rest looked up from reference TRBV28 and TRBJ2-7): DVKVTQSSRYLVKRTGEKVFLECVQDMDHENMFWYRQDPGLGLRLIYFSYDVKMKEKGDIPEGYSVSREKKERFSLILESASTNQTSMYLCASPPLRGVFFSGQYFGPGTRLTVT.

This clonotype has more than one count but fewer than ten. V is TRBV6-1 and J is TRBJ2-1, with D perhaps matching TRBD1 or TRBD2 (5 bases each). Germline V gene data show CDR1 as MNHNS and CDR2 as SASEGT. This CDR3 comprises 15 residues. With 4 bases removed from V and 2 bases from J, the gap between germline ends came to 12 bases. CDR3 nucleotides: TGTGCCAGCAGTGCCGAACCGGGGCCCTACAATGAGCAGTTCTTC. Translated, it gives CASSAEPGPYNEQFF.

The rearrangement links TRBV7-2 to TRBJ2-3; no reliable D call. CDR3 length: 16 residues. V lost 2 bases and J 0 bases, leaving 12 bases between the germline ends. The V gene's germline CDR1 is SGHTA and CDR2 FQGNSA. CDR3 in DNA: TGTGCCAGCAGCTTACGAGCACCGGCTAGCACAGATACGCAGTATTTT. This codes for CASSLRAPASTDTQYF.

This clonotype showed up just a few times. The chain recombines TRBV20-1 with TRBJ2-7, with D possibly TRBD1 on 5 matching bases. From germline, CDR1 is DFQATT and CDR2 SNEGSKA (reference sequence). The CDR3 extends over 15 amino acids. V lost 5 bases and J 3 bases, leaving 20 bases between the germline ends. CDR3 DNA sequence: TGCAGTGCTTCCCAGGGATTGGGGCCCTTCTACGAGCAGTACTTC. The encoded protein is CSASQGLGPFYEQYF.

This clonotype turned up a few times. V gene TRBV19 combines with J gene TRBJ1-5, with 8 nucleotides matching TRBD1. This CDR3 region has 14 residues. Germline CDR1 LNHDA, CDR2 SQIVND (reference sequence). J lost 6 bases, V lost 10 bases, and 11 bases had no gene match. CDR3 bases: TGTGCCACCACTCGGCAGGGGGCGGGTCAGCCCCAGCATTTT. Protein: CATTRQGAGQPQHF.

This clonotype was detected a few times. This chain joins TRBV7-9 and TRBJ2-7, with TRBD2 identical over 7 bases. CDR3 length: 18 residues. Germline V lookup: CDR1 SEHNR, CDR2 FQNEAQ (reference sequence). V was clipped by 1 base and J by 3 bases; unmatched bases: 15. This CDR3 is CASSLVTGDYRTYYEQYF. CDR3 nucleotides: TGTGCCAGCAGCTTAGTTACTGGGGACTACAGAACCTACTACGAGCAGTACTTC.

The genes are TRBV13 and TRBJ1-2; weak D call: TRBD1 (5 bases). The CDR3 length is 16 residues. CDR1 is PRHDT, CDR2 FYEKMQ, per germline (reference sequence). V dropped 0 bases and J dropped 7 bases, with 18 bases sitting between them. The CDR3: CASSLGVSGSSRGYTF. CDR3 nucleotides: TGTGCCAGCAGCTTAGGTGTATCAGGGTCGTCGCGTGGCTACACCTTC.

The table lists this clonotype with many counts. The V call is TRBV6-1, the J call TRBJ1-2, with D maybe TRBD1 (6 bases). Trimming took 10 bases from V and 2 from J, leaving 11 bases between them. Germline assignment: CDR1 MNHNS and CDR2 SASEGT. CDR3 length: 12 amino acids. This chain's CDR3 is CATRTVNYGYTF. As DNA, the CDR3 is TGTGCCACCCGGACAGTCAACTATGGCTACACCTTC.

This clonotype was picked up a small number of times. Lacking the conserved final phenylalanine or tryptophan, this CDR3 likely reflects a read error. The CDR3 spells CASSVLEVRSSYEQYL. The CDR3 DNA sequence: TGTGCCAGCAGCGTCTTGGAGGTTCGAAGCTCCTACGAGCAGTACCTC. The chain recombines TRBV6-1 with TRBJ2-7, with a possible D match to TRBD2 (5 bases). The CDR3 extends over 16 amino acids. The germline V and J ends were trimmed by 6 bases and 0 bases, with 18 bases remaining between them. The germline V gene encodes CDR1 MNHNS and CDR2 SASEGT.

The chain uses TRBV6-5 and TRBJ1-5; 9 bases align to TRBD1. V was clipped by 4 bases and J by 6 bases; unmatched bases: 4. The CDR3 runs to 14 residues. Germline CDR1 reads MNHEY; CDR2 reads SVGAGI. CDR3 amino acids: CASSFATGGQPQHF. Written as DNA, the CDR3 is TGTGCCAGCAGTTTCGCGACAGGGGGTCAGCCCCAGCATTTT.

This clonotype has just a few counts. The rearrangement uses TRBV7-2 and TRBJ2-1; D gene uncertain. In germline, CDR1 is SGHTA, CDR2 FQGNSA. Trimming stripped 5 bases from V and 0 bases from J, with 11 bases between. This CDR3 region has 15 residues. Written as DNA, the CDR3 is TGTGCCAGCAGCGACCCTTGGAGCTCCTACAATGAGCAGTTCTTC. Amino acid sequence: CASSDPWSSYNEQFF.

This clonotype was recorded many times. The V call is TRBV13, the J call TRBJ1-6, with no clear D. The CDR3 loop spans 16 amino acids. Per germline, CDR1 PRHDT and CDR2 FYEKMQ (reference sequence). V was shortened by 5 bases and J by 4 bases, with 15 bases between the two germline ends. The CDR3 region has the DNA TGTGCCAGCAGCCTTCTAAAGGGAACTTATAATTCACCCCTCCACTTT. Amino acid sequence: CASSLLKGTYNSPLHF.

The chain uses TRBV20-1 and TRBJ1-1; D unresolved. The CDR3 runs 12 residues. CDR1 DFQATT and CDR2 SNEGSKA come from the germline V gene (reference sequence). V was cut by 5 bases and J by 1 base, with 8 bases left in between. The CDR3 DNA sequence: TGCAGTGCTTTCGACCAGAACACTGAAGCTTTCTTT. Its protein is CSAFDQNTEAFF.

This clonotype was detected many times. V and J are TRBV2 and TRBJ2-4, with 11 bases aligning to TRBD2. The CDR3 length is 15 residues. Unmatched junction bases numbered 2, after V lost 7 bases and J lost 0 bases. Per the germline V gene, CDR1 is SNHLY and CDR2 is FYNNEI. The CDR3 sequence: CASTGTSGAKNIQYF. The CDR3, as DNA: TGTGCCAGCACCGGGACTAGCGGAGCCAAAAACATTCAGTACTTC.

In its sample, this clonotype was seen a few times. V usage is TRBV20-1 and J usage is TRBJ2-5; D gene ambiguous. V was pared by 1 base and J by 0 bases, with 9 bases between. Germline V gives CDR1 DFQATT, CDR2 SNEGSKA (reference sequence). CDR3 length equals 14 residues. This chain's CDR3 is CSARGGAYQETQYF. The CDR3 coding sequence is TGCAGTGCTAGAGGCGGAGCTTACCAAGAGACCCAGTACTTC.